The TCR beta chain under discussion was sequenced for a study of shared clonotypes between healthy human individuals. From germline, CDR1 is GTSNPN and CDR2 SVGIG (reference sequence). Trimming pared 3 bases from V and 8 bases from J, leaving 14 bases between. This CDR3 contains 13 residues. Repertoires were generated with immunoSEQ multiplex PCR, while TCRdb's copy carries only in-frame clones and drops some. The sample has about 520,000 clones, over 70% seen once. Material: PBMCs. V and J are TRBV30 and TRBJ2-1; unclear D gene. This clonotype was sampled from a woman aged 40-49 years in good health. Some clones in this sample may be carry-over from other donors' samples. The CDR3 sequence: CAWRSGPLDEQFF. The DNA of the CDR3 is TGTGCCTGGAGATCCGGACCCCTCGATGAGCAGTTCTTC.